One and the same sample provided the 21 T cell receptor beta chains below, sequenced in a study of blood T cell repertoires in COVID-19. Libraries were prepared by immunoSEQ multiplex PCR; TCRdb keeps only in-frame clonotypes and omits some of them. The sample holds 400,000 to 450,000 clones; about nine tenths are singletons and the top ten take over 1.1%. The sample taken for sequencing was peripheral blood. The receptors stem from a woman aged 25 to 39 with active or convalescent COVID-19.

This sequence joins TRBV7-9 and TRBJ1-1; D is perhaps TRBD1 (5 bases). V lost 5 bases, J lost 6 bases, and 25 bases lay in between. There are 17 residues in the CDR3. The V gene's germline CDR1 is SEHNR and CDR2 FQNEAQ (reference sequence). CDR3 sequence reads: CASSAPGDWGRVPEAFF. CDR3 coding DNA: TGTGCCAGCAGCGCCCCGGGGGATTGGGGTCGGGTGCCTGAAGCTTTCTTT.

This clone appeared a single time. This chain uses TRBV10-3 with TRBJ2-7; 7 bases agree with TRBD1. The CDR3 covers 16 residues. From germline, CDR1 is ENHRY and CDR2 SYGVKD. Trimming took 4 bases from V and 6 from J; bases not matched to a gene: 15. The CDR3 sequence is CAISATGNIALFEQYF. The CDR3 nucleotides read TGTGCCATCAGTGCGACAGGGAATATCGCCTTATTCGAGCAGTACTTC.

The V and J genes are TRBV6-5 and TRBJ1-1; possible D gene TRBD1, 6 bases. Germline loops: CDR1 MNHEY, CDR2 SVGAGI. V lost 5 bases and J 6 bases, leaving 19 bases between the germline ends. The CDR3 spans 15 residues. CDR3 sequence: CASSPGKGGTPEAFF. The CDR3 DNA follows: TGTGCCAGCAGTCCCGGGAAGGGGGGGACGCCTGAAGCTTTCTTT.

The chain is built from TRBV11-2 and TRBJ1-3; 7 bases match TRBD1. V was clipped by 4 bases and J by 0 bases; unmatched bases: 9. Germline V gives CDR1 SGHAT, CDR2 FQNNGV. The CDR3 sequence is 17 residues long. The CDR3 DNA is TGTGCCAGCAGCTATTTCAGGACAGGCGACTCTGGAAACACCATATATTTT. Protein product: CASSYFRTGDSGNTIYF.

This chain connects TRBV6-1 to TRBJ1-3, with unresolved D. Germline values: CDR1 MNHNS, CDR2 SASEGT. The CDR3 consists of 16 residues. With 1 base removed from V and 0 bases from J, the gap between germline ends came to 10 bases. The CDR3 loop is CASSEGLVISGNTIYF. The CDR3 nucleotides are TGTGCCAGCAGTGAAGGTTTAGTCATCTCTGGAAACACCATATATTTT.

The chain recombines TRBV5-1 with TRBJ2-1; TRBD2 aligns across 7 bases. CDR3 length: 16 residues. With V trimmed by 3 bases and J by 3 bases, 9 bases remained unmatched. The germline V gene has CDR1 SGHRS and CDR2 YFSETQ. In DNA form, the CDR3 reads TGCGCCAGCAGCTCGTTAGGAGGGGAGGGCTACAATGAGCAGTTCTTC. This gives the protein CASSSLGGEGYNEQFF.

The J gene is TRBJ2-3, the V gene TRBV21-1; the DNA was not used to check the table's D call, TRBD2. TRBV21-1 is assigned pseudogene status. The CDR3 has 16 residues. CDR3 nucleotides: TGTGCCAGCAGCAGCTCGCAATCGATGGCGAGGGATACGCAGTATTTT. The encoded protein is CASSSSQSMARDTQYF.

The gene calls are TRBV11-2 and TRBJ1-3; possible D gene TRBD1, 5 bases. CDR3 length: 14 residues. In germline, CDR1 is SGHAT, CDR2 FQNNGV. Deletions cut 5 bases from V and 7 bases from J, with 15 bases between. CDR3 region: CASSPQGLGNTIYF. For the CDR3, the DNA is TGTGCCAGCAGCCCGCAGGGTCTGGGGAACACCATATATTTT.

The V call is TRBV18, the J call TRBJ1-1; D gene ambiguous. The CDR3 is 15 residues long. Per the germline V gene, CDR1 is KGHSH and CDR2 is LQKENI. Trimming removed 2 bases from V and 1 base from J, with 11 bases in between. The CDR3 sequence: CASSPSATANTEAFF. The CDR3 region has the DNA TGTGCCAGCTCACCATCGGCAACAGCGAACACTGAAGCTTTCTTT.

The V and J genes are TRBV30 and TRBJ1-2, with 8 nucleotides matching TRBD1. V shed 2 bases, J shed 5 bases, and the junction held 10 bases outside the gene matches. CDR3 size: 15 residues. From germline, CDR1 is GTSNPN and CDR2 SVGIG (reference sequence). The CDR3 protein is CAWSKPLTGGYGYTF. Written as DNA, the CDR3 is TGTGCCTGGAGTAAACCTCTTACAGGGGGGTATGGCTACACCTTC.

The V and J genes are TRBV27 and TRBJ1-1; D ambiguous. The CDR3 spans 15 residues. Trimming pared 2 bases from V and 0 bases from J, leaving 10 bases between. Germline values: CDR1 MNHEY, CDR2 SMNVEV (reference sequence). This chain's CDR3 is CASSLLLGMNTEAFF. CDR3 sequence (DNA): TGTGCCAGCAGTTTACTGTTGGGCATGAACACTGAAGCTTTCTTT.

This chain joins TRBV6-6 and TRBJ1-6; D might be TRBD1 (6 bases). The CDR3 runs to 15 residues. The V gene's germline CDR1 is MNHNY and CDR2 SVGAGI (reference sequence). Trimming took off 6 bases at V and 7 bases at J, with 16 bases between the two ends. CDR3 sequence reads: CASSQHRGGNSPLHF. CDR3 DNA sequence: TGTGCCAGCAGCCAACATAGGGGGGGGAATTCACCCCTCCACTTT.

The V and J genes are TRBV5-6 and TRBJ1-4; D is undetermined. The germline gives CDR1 SGHDT, CDR2 YYEEEE. V shed 2 bases and J shed 4 bases, with 12 bases lying between them. The CDR3 is made up of 15 amino acids. CDR3 DNA sequence: TGTGCCAGCAGCTTCTCTCGGTCGGTTAATGAAAAACTGTTTTTT. Translation gives CASSFSRSVNEKLFF.

V and J are TRBV3-1 (or the pseudogene TRBV3-2) and TRBJ2-6, with 7 nucleotides matching TRBD1. After removal of 0 bases from V and 0 bases from J, the junction contained 8 bases not matched to a gene. The germline CDR1 and CDR2 sequences are LGHDT and YNNKEL (reference sequence). CDR3 size: 19 residues. CDR3 in amino acids: CASSQEARPGGSGANVLTF. The CDR3 bases are TGTGCCAGCAGCCAAGAAGCCCGGCCAGGGGGCTCTGGGGCCAACGTCCTGACTTTC.

This clone was detected only once. The genes are TRBV10-1 and TRBJ2-7; 12 positions agree with TRBD2. V lost 0 bases and J lost 3; bases outside the gene matches: 0. Germline CDR1 reads WNHNN; CDR2 reads SYGVQD (reference sequence). The CDR3 loop spans 15 amino acids. In DNA form, the CDR3 reads TGCGCCAGCAGTGAGTCGACTAGCGGGGGCTACGAGCAGTACTTC. Its translation is CASSESTSGGYEQYF.

This clone appeared a single time. This rearrangement joins TRBV27 to TRBJ2-7; 7 nucleotides agree with TRBD2. This CDR3 spans 14 amino acids. CDR1 and CDR2 (germline): MNHEY, SMNVEV (reference sequence). After removal of 6 bases from V and 2 bases from J, the junction contained 7 bases not matched to a gene. The CDR3 sequence is CASSFREGAYEQYF. The CDR3 nucleotides are TGTGCCAGCAGCTTCAGGGAGGGCGCCTACGAGCAGTACTTC.

The V call is TRBV18, the J call TRBJ1-2, with D perhaps matching TRBD1 (6 bases). The V end lost 6 bases, the J end lost 4 bases, and 15 bases lay between the germline ends. The CDR3 has 14 amino acids. The V gene's germline CDR1 is KGHSH and CDR2 LQKENI. The CDR3 spells CASSPTGIRYGYTF. DNA for the CDR3: TGTGCCAGCTCTCCTACAGGGATCCGCTATGGCTACACCTTC.

The V gene is TRBV10-3, the J gene TRBJ2-2, with D perhaps matching TRBD1 (5 bases). The V end was cut by 11 bases, the J end by 6 bases, with 16 bases between. Germline CDR1 reads ENHRY; CDR2 reads SYGVKD. The CDR3 is 13 amino acids. CDR3: CAAQGSEAGELFF. CDR3 DNA sequence: TGTGCCGCCCAGGGCTCCGAGGCCGGGGAGCTGTTTTTT.

This clone was observed once. The chain employs TRBV30 and TRBJ1-5; no clear D. Germline V gene data show CDR1 as GTSNPN and CDR2 as SVGIG (reference sequence). V dropped 4 bases and J dropped 1 base, with 8 bases sitting between them. The CDR3 length is 13 residues. The CDR3 sequence is CAWNPGSNQPQHF. In DNA form, the CDR3 reads TGTGCCTGGAACCCCGGGAGCAATCAGCCCCAGCATTTT.

V gene TRBV6-6 combines with J gene TRBJ2-7, with 12 bases that match TRBD2. J lost 3 bases, V lost 4 bases, and 4 bases had no gene match. The germline CDR1 and CDR2 sequences are MNHNY and SVGAGI (reference sequence). CDR3 length: 15 residues. CDR3 loop: CASSSLAGGFYEQYF. DNA of the CDR3: TGTGCCAGCAGTTCTCTAGCGGGGGGGTTCTACGAGCAGTACTTC.

The gene calls are TRBV10-2 and TRBJ2-7, with a tentative D call TRBD2 (6 bases). V lost 6 bases, J lost 0 bases, and 12 bases lay in between. This CDR3 region has 14 residues. Germline CDR1 is WSHSY and CDR2 is SAAADI. In nucleotides, the CDR3 is TGCGCCAGCAGGAGGGCGGGGACCTCCTACGAGCAGTACTTC. This translates into CASRRAGTSYEQYF.